Included here is one TCR beta chain sequence, with context. Antigen specificity is unknown. Here immunoSEQ multiplex PCR was the method, and the copy in TCRdb shows in-frame clones only, minus some. Counted here are over 130,000 clones, roughly 89% occurring once; the ten biggest clones make up roughly 5%. These data are taken from a study of T cell responses to AZD1222 COVID-19 vaccine. Study background: The analysis combined second doses at about 4 or about 12 weeks. Study-level findings and limits: Clonal diversity was possibly underestimated; the donors were predominantly white British and more often female. Sampling that yielded the repertoires occurred only after the peak T cell response. Regions 160-218 and 743-854 held dominance among vaccine-associated CD4 TCRs, which spanned spike.

The V end was cut by 6 bases, the J end by 5 bases, with 10 bases between. CDR3 length: 12 amino acids. In germline, CDR1 is SGHTA, CDR2 FQGNSA. The receptor was isolated from an adult in good health. The chain joins TRBV7-2 to TRBJ2-5; D gene ambiguous. The source material was peripheral blood, sampled on day 0 of AZD1222 vaccination. The CDR3 reads CASSPRLETQYF. The CDR3 DNA sequence: TGTGCCAGCAGTCCACGGCTTGAGACCCAGTACTTC.